This T cell receptor beta chain was recorded in a study of OX40 agonist ivuxolimab in advanced cancers. The overall study: Past anti-PD-1, anti-PD-L1 or anti-CTLA-4 therapy was accepted, and 30% to 45% had received some. Study findings and constraints: Some of the nonresponding patients also showed low levels of normalized T-cell clonal expansion. Both CD4+ and CD8+ T cell populations in blood had undergone clonal expansion by week 6 at 0.1 to 3.0 mg/kg.

Comment on this clone: Its antigen is currently unknown.

Enrollment shut out patients with autoimmune disease history or systemic immunosuppression. This table comes from immunoSEQ multiplex PCR, and its TCRdb copy is limited to in-frame clones, with some not included. Of 21,000 or so clones in the sample, 60% to 85% were seen once. Germline assignment: CDR1 SEHNR and CDR2 FQNEAQ (reference sequence). This CDR3 contains 13 residues. The V and J ends lost 5 bases and 11 bases, in that order; junction bases with no gene match: 5. The TCR sequence derives from an adult with an advanced solid tumor such as melanoma, head and neck, liver or kidney cancer. The chain links TRBV7-9 to TRBJ2-1; 11 positions match TRBD2. This specimen consisted of CD4+ or CD8+ T cells sorted from blood, obtained in a trial of the OX40 agonist ivuxolimab. The CDR3 loop is CASSPQTSGKQFF. In DNA, the CDR3 is TGTGCCAGCAGCCCTCAGACTAGCGGGAAGCAGTTCTTC.